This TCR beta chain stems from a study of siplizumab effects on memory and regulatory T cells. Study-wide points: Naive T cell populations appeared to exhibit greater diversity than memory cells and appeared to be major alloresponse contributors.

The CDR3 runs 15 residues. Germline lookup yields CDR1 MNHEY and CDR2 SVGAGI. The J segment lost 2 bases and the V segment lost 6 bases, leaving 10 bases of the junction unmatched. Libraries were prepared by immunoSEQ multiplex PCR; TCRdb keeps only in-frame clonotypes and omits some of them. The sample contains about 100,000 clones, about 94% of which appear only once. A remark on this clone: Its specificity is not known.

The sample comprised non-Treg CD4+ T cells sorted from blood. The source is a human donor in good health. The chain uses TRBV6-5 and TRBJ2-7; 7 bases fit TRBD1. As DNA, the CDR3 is TGTGCCAGCAGACGCCTCCTTGACAGGGCCTACGAGCAGTACTTC. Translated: CASRRLLDRAYEQYF.